Shown below are 9 T cell receptor beta chains from a single sample sequenced in a study of blood T cell repertoires in COVID-19. Clones were read by immunoSEQ multiplex PCR, and TCRdb kept only the in-frame ones, dropping some. Of 180,000 or so clones in the sample, around 86% were seen once. Sequenced: PBMCs or T cells enriched from blood (not recorded which). Receptor source: a man aged 35 to 55 with acute COVID-19.

V is TRBV29-1 and J is TRBJ1-1; D is unresolved. Trimming removed 3 bases from V and 4 bases from J, with 9 bases in between. The CDR3 runs 12 residues. Germline loops: CDR1 SQVTM, CDR2 ANQGSEA. CDR3 loop: CSVDRVGTEAFF. For the CDR3, the DNA is TGCAGCGTTGATCGGGTGGGCACTGAAGCTTTCTTT.

The chain recombines TRBV5-1 with TRBJ2-2; 10 bases agree with TRBD2. Germline lookup yields CDR1 SGHRS and CDR2 YFSETQ. Trimming cost V 3 bases and J 6 bases; bases outside gene matches: 17. The CDR3 covers 19 residues. Here the CDR3 DNA reads TGCGCCAGCAGCTCACCCCTAGGGGGAGCGGGAGGGCCCTCCGGGGAGCTGTTTTTT. Translated, it gives CASSSPLGGAGGPSGELFF.

The V gene is TRBV7-2, the J gene TRBJ2-3; no reliable D call. Germline-derived CDR1 and CDR2 are SGHTA and FQGNSA. V lost 1 base to trimming and J lost 5 bases, with 10 bases between them. CDR3 length: 14 amino acids. This chain's CDR3 is CASSLDRVVDTQYF. For the CDR3, the DNA is TGTGCCAGCAGCTTAGACCGGGTTGTAGATACGCAGTATTTT. Full variable domain (rest looked up from reference TRBV7-2 and TRBJ2-3): GAGVSQSPSNKVTEKGKDVELRCDPISGHTALYWYRQSLGQGLEFLIYFQGNSAPDKSGLPSDRFSAERTGGSVSTLTIQRTQQEDSAVYLCASSLDRVVDTQYFGPGTRLTVL.

This clone showed up just once. The rearrangement links TRBV28 to TRBJ1-4, with 7 bases lining up with TRBD1. The germline gives CDR1 MDHEN, CDR2 SYDVKM. J gave up 16 bases and V 7 bases, and 12 bases lay outside the gene matches. There are 12 residues in the CDR3. CDR3 sequence: CASTGDSSAPFF. CDR3 coding DNA: TGTGCCAGCACAGGGGACAGCTCGGCCCCGTTTTTT.

This clone has just a few counts. The rearrangement joins TRBV27 to TRBJ2-1; D not certain. The V end lost 7 bases, the J end lost 6 bases, and 16 bases lay between the germline ends. Germline values: CDR1 MNHEY, CDR2 SMNVEV (reference sequence). The CDR3 is 14 amino acids. The CDR3 DNA is TGTGCCAGCACCCTGCGGAGCTACGCCAATGAGCAGTTCTTC. This encodes CASTLRSYANEQFF.

The rearrangement links TRBV5-1 to TRBJ2-1, with 7 bases lining up with TRBD1. CDR3 length: 13 residues. Germline V gene data show CDR1 as SGHRS and CDR2 as YFSETQ. The junction had 5 bases not matched to a gene; V was cut back by 4 bases and J by 7 bases. The CDR3 nucleotides are TGCGCCAGCAGCACAGGGGTTGGGAATGAGCAGTTCTTC. It codes for CASSTGVGNEQFF.

This clone has more than one count but fewer than ten. This chain links TRBV2 with TRBJ1-6; 8 bases match TRBD1. Germline V gives CDR1 SNHLY, CDR2 FYNNEI. The CDR3 is made up of 14 amino acids. Trimming at V came to 5 bases and at J to 10 bases, leaving 7 bases not matched to a gene. The CDR3 nucleotides are TGTGCCAGCAGTCTGACAGGGGATAGATCACCCCTCCACTTT. Translated, it gives CASSLTGDRSPLHF.

This clone has a single count. This chain links TRBV6-5 with TRBJ2-2, with 12 bases matching TRBD1. There are 16 residues in the CDR3. Unmatched junction bases numbered 5, after V lost 1 base and J lost 8 bases. The germline V gene encodes CDR1 MNHEY and CDR2 SVGAGI. CDR3 protein: CASSYFLGQGAGELFF. CDR3 DNA: TGTGCCAGCAGTTACTTTTTGGGACAGGGGGCGGGGGAGCTGTTTTTT.

The V call is TRBV25-1, the J call TRBJ1-1; 7 bases are shared with TRBD1. The germline gives CDR1 MGHDK, CDR2 SYGVNS. V lost 5 bases to trimming and J lost 2 bases; unmatched junction nucleotides: 11. The CDR3 runs 16 residues. The CDR3 sequence is CASSPQGVRSNTEAFF. CDR3 sequence (DNA): TGTGCCAGCAGTCCCCAGGGGGTCCGCAGTAACACTGAAGCTTTCTTT.